This T cell receptor beta chain came from a study of blood T cell repertoires in COVID-19 (dated by TCRdb to 2018 to 2020). Regarding the research as a whole: Samples from collaborators originated in the United States, Italy and Spain and spanned both the acute and convalescent phases of COVID-19. The prospective study material was composed of cDNA or gDNA derived from T cells, B-cell-depleted T cells, or PBMCs. Subjects who had been exposed to COVID-19, were actively infected with it, or had recovered from it provided the deeply sampled blood TCRbeta repertoires that made up the dataset. The repertoires were released in a freely available public database meant as a resource for research on the immune response to SARS-CoV-2. Samples came from the ongoing ImmuneRACE study (first 160 participants) plus 1,254 subjects from 6 global collaborators. Nearly every sample came with metadata listing a de-identified subject ID, COVID-19 status, age in years and sex. Where available, HLA class I and class II types were obtained from metadata supplied by the sample provider rather than from assay-based typing. Results the study describes overall, beyond this receptor: Clinical and demographic metadata were provided uncurated, with the amount varying by source and participant.

A second Seattle source provided samples from volunteer blood donors who had recovered from COVID-19. Each collaborating institution followed its own protocols to collect whole blood in K2EDTA tubes. For TCRbeta analysis, collaborators shipped samples as frozen whole blood, isolated PBMCs, or DNA extracted from either of those sample types. TCRbeta CDR3 regions were amplified from genomic DNA using the immunoSEQ Assay, a bias-controlled multiplex PCR. The authors' analysis ran thus. Nucleated cell counts per sample were estimated from amplification of reference gene primers within the assay. To quantify the absolute abundance of each unique TCRbeta CDR3 rearrangement, sequence reads were collapsed and filtered. For each sample, productive Simpson clonality was calculated as the square root of Simpson's diversity index over productive rearrangements. The table comes from immuneACCESS by way of TCRdb, which keeps in-frame sequences with V and J called. Part of the clones is missing from these tables; in studies checked, under half for an unresolved V gene and the rest for unknown reasons. V, J and clone size were drawn from that table, and D and trimming were deduced from the DNA. The sample table holds some 220,000 clones, of which approximately 81% were seen once. Around 5.5% of the sample belongs to the ten largest clones.

In regard to this clone: No cognate antigen has been identified for it. Base quality data are lacking; no much larger clone is found one base away.

The CDR3 holds 16 amino acids from the cysteine to the phenylalanine. Here the CDR3 DNA is all that survives: 48 bases in frame from base 1. V gives up 1 base and J gives up 0 bases, and the segment between their germline ends measures 12 bases. CDR1 and CDR2 are drawn from the germline V gene: MGHRA, YSYEKL. This chain is built from TRBV4-1 and TRBJ1-2; TRBD1 might be the D gene, on 6 matching bases. Sequenced sample: peripheral blood. This receptor was identified in a woman aged 60 to 75 who had recovered from COVID-19. The DNA sequence is TGCGCCAGCAGCCAAGTGGTGGGGGGGCCTAACTATGGCTACACCTTC. This codes for CASSQVVGGPNYGYTF.